This entry describes one TCR beta chain. Its antigen is unknown. The PBMCs were sourced from fresh peripheral blood (around 9.3 ml). The data are from a study of T cells in Graves' hyperthyroidism and ophthalmopathy. The overall study: Before any treatment, at initial diagnosis, peripheral blood was collected.

The TCR beta CDR3 regions underwent amplification using RNA transcripts as the source. The TCR CDR3 was amplified in a first-round RT-PCR using the HTBI primer set. Via MiXCR, TCRdb re-called the multiplex PCR reads, giving one row per CDR3 protein. The sample has a few hundred thousand distinct CDR3 sequences; 20% to 25% are singletons. Study observations and caveats: Most clonotypes expanded in thyroid above 0.001 were likewise present in blood.

The CDR3 is made up of 13 amino acids. Germline CDR1 and CDR2: PRHDT and FYEKMQ (reference sequence). Trimming left V 5 bases short and J 3 bases short, with 11 bases between. This chain connects TRBV13 to TRBJ2-7; D is possibly TRBD2 (5 bases). The receptor comes from a man aged 45-65 years with Graves' hyperthyroidism. Sequencing input: blood. The chain's CDR3 is CASSKDSSYEQYF. The CDR3 region has the DNA TGTGCCAGCAGCAAGGACTCTAGCTACGAGCAGTACTTC.